The source of this T cell receptor beta chain is a study of cytomegalovirus exposure and HLA in healthy donors. CDR1 is SGHVS and CDR2 is FQNEAQ in the germline V gene. The junction had 6 bases not matched to a gene; V was cut back by 5 bases and J by 6 bases. CDR3 size: 14 residues. The table came from immunoSEQ multiplex PCR; TCRdb's copy has only in-frame clones and leaves some out. The data contain about 110,000 clones, around nine tenths of them singletons. Separate from the 666-subject first cohort was the approximately 120-subject validation cohort, to which the donors belonged. Sequencing was done on a sample of PBMCs. This receptor was taken from a woman aged 18-29 years in good health and CMV-seronegative. The V and J genes are TRBV7-8 and TRBJ2-3; 9 bases map to TRBD1. The CDR3 DNA is TGTGCCAGCAGCCCCAGGACAGGGGATGATACGCAGTATTTT. It yields the protein CASSPRTGDDTQYF.